The TCR beta chain under discussion was sequenced for a study of blood T cells in healthy people across ages. Regarding the study as a whole: Across the age range, TCR beta diversity per million T cells fell in a roughly linear way. A conclusive naive versus antigen-experienced comparison was prevented by the unsorted PBMCs.

Isolation yielded PBMCs, at least 7 million per sample, in every case. The V gene's germline CDR1 is SGHRS and CDR2 YFSETQ. This CDR3 has 17 amino acids. Trimming pared 1 base from V and 4 bases from J, leaving 15 bases between. In regard to this clonotype: What it recognizes is unknown.

The use of a sample-barcoded 5' primer and a J-beta primer mix characterized a second PCR of about 7 to 12 cycles. TCRdb called the 5' RACE reads again in MiXCR, with one record for every CDR3 protein. The table lists 550,000 to 650,000 distinct CDR3 sequences, roughly a quarter of them singletons. Another study also made use of these data, one on T cells of mothers and their children. That work states: From each mother came over 8 million TCR beta CDR3 reads, and from each child came about 3 million.

The sequence derives from a boy aged 2 to 10 in good health. Sequencing used blood. The rearrangement uses TRBV5-1 and TRBJ2-6, with D perhaps TRBD1 (6 bases). CDR3 in DNA: TGCGCCAGCAGCTTGTCTGAGAGGGGGTCCGGGGCCAACGTCCTGACTTTC. Encoded protein: CASSLSERGSGANVLTF.